This T cell receptor (beta chain) was observed in a study of T cell changes during pregnancy in multiple sclerosis. The method was immunoSEQ multiplex PCR; TCRdb's version includes in-frame clones alone and lacks a portion of them. The table shows about 70,000 clones, with 92% occurring only once. CDR1 is MDHEN and CDR2 is SYDVKM in the germline V gene. This CDR3 contains 17 residues. With V trimmed by 3 bases and J by 5 bases, 13 bases remained unmatched. This receptor was identified in a female donor with multiple sclerosis, enrolled in a pregnancy study. The gene calls are TRBV28 and TRBJ1-1; 9 bases line up with TRBD1. The material was peripheral blood, obtained before pregnancy. CDR3 sequence: CASSLGLGQGGSTEAFF. In DNA form, the CDR3 reads TGTGCCAGCAGTTTGGGGTTGGGACAGGGCGGATCAACTGAAGCTTTCTTT.